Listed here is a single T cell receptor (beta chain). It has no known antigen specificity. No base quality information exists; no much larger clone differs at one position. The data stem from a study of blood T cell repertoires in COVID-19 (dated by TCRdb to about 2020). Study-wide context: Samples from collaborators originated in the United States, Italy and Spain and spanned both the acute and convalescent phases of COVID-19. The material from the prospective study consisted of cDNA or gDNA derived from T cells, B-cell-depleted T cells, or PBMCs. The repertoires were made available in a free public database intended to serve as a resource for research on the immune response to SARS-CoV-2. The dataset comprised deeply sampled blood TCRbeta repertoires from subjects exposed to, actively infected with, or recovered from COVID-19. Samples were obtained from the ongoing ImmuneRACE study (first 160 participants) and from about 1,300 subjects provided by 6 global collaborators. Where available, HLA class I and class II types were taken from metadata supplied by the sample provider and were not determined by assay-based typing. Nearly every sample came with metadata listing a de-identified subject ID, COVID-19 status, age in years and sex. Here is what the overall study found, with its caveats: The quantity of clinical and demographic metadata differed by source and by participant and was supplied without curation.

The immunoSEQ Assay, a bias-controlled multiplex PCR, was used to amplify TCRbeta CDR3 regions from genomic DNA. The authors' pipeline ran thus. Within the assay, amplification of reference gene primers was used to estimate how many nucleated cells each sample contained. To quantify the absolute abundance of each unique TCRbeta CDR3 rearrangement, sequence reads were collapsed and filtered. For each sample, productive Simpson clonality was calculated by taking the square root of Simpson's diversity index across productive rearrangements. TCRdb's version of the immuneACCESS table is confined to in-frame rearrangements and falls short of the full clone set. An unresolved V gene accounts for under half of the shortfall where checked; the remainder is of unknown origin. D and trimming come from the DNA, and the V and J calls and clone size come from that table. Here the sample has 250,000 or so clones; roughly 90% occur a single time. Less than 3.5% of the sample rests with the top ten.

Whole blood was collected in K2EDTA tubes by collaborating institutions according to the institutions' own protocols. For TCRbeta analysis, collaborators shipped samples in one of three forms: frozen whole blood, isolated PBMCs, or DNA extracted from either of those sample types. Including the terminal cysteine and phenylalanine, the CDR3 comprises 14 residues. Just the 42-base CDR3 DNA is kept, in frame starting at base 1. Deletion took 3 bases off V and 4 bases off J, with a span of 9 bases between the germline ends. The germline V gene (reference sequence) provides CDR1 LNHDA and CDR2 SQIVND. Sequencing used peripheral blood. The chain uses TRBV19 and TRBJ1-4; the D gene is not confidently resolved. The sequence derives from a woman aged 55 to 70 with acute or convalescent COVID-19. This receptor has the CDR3 CASSISWLNEKLFF. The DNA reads TGTGCCAGTAGTATTTCTTGGCTTAATGAAAAACTGTTTTTT.